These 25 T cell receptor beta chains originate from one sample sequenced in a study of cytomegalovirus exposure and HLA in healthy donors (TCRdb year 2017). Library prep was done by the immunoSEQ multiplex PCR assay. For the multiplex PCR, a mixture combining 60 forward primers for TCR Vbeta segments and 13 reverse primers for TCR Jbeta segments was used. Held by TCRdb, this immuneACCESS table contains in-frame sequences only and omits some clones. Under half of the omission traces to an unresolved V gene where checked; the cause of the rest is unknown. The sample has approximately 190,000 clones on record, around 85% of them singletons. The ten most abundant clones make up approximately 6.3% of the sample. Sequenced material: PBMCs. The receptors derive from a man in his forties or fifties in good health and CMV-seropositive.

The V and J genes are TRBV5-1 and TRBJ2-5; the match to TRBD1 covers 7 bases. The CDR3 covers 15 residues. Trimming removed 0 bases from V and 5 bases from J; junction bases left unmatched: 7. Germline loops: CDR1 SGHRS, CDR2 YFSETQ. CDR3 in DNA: TGCGCCAGCAGCTTGGAAGGGGGCGTCAGGGAGACCCAGTACTTC. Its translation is CASSLEGGVRETQYF.

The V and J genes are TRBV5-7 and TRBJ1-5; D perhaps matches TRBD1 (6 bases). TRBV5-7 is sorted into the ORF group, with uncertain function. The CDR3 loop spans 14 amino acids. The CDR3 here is CVSRGDNRNQPQHF. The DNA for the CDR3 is TGTGTCTCACGGGGGGACAATCGCAATCAGCCCCAGCATTTT.

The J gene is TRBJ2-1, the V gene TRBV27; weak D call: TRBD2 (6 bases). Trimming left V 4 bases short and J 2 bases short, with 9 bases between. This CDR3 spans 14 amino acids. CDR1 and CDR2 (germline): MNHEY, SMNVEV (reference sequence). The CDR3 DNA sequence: TGTGCCAGCAGTTCGGAGGGGACCTACAATGAGCAGTTCTTC. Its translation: CASSSEGTYNEQFF.

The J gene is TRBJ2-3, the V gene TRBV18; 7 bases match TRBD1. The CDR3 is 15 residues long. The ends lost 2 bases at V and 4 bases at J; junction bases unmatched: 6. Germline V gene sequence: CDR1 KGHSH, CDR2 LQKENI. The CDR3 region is CASSPSTGSPDTQYF. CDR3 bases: TGTGCCAGCTCACCATCGACAGGGTCCCCAGATACGCAGTATTTT.

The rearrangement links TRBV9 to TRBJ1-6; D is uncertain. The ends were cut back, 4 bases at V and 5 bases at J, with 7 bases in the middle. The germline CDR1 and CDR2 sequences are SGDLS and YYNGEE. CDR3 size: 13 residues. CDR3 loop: CASSPSNNSPLHF. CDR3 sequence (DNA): TGTGCCAGCAGCCCTAGTAATAATTCACCCCTCCACTTT.

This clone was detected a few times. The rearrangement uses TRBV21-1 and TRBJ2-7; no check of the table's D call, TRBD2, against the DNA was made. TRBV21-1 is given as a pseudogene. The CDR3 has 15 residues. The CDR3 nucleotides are TGTGCCAGCAGCGTCCGGGGGGGCGCCTGGTACGAGCAGTACTTC. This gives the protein CASSVRGGAWYEQYF.

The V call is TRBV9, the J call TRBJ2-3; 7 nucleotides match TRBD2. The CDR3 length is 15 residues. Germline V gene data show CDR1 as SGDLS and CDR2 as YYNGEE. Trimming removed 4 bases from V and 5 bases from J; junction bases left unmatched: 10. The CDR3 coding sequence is TGTGCCAGCAGCCCCCGACTAGCCCCAGGAGATACGCAGTATTTT. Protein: CASSPRLAPGDTQYF.

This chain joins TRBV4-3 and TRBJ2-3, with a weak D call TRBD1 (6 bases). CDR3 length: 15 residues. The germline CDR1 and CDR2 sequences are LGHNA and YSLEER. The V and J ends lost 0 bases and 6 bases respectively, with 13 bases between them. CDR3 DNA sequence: TGCGCCAGCAGCCAAGATTACAGGGCAAGTGATACGCAGTATTTT. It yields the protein CASSQDYRASDTQYF.

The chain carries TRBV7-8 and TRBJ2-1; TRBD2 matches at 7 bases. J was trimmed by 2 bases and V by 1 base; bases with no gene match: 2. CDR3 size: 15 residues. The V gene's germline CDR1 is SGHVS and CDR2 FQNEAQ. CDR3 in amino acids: CASSLGAGAYNEQFF. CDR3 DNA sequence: TGTGCCAGCAGCTTAGGGGCGGGGGCCTACAATGAGCAGTTCTTC.

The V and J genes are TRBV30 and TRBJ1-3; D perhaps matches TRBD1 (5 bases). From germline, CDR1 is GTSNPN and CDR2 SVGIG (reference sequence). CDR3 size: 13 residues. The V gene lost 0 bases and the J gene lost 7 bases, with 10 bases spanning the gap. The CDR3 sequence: CAWSVQWGNTIYF. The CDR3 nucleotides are TGTGCCTGGAGTGTGCAGTGGGGCAACACCATATATTTT.

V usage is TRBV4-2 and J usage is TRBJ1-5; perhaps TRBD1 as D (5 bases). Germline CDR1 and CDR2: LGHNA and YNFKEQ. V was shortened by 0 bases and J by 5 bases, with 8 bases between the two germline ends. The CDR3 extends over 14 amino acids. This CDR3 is CASSQERGDQPQHF. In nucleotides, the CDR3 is TGTGCCAGCAGCCAAGAGCGGGGGGATCAGCCCCAGCATTTT.

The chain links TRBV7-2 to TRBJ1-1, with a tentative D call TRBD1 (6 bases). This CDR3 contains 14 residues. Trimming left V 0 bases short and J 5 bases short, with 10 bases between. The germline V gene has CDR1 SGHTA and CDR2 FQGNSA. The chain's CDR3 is CASSLAARGTEAFF. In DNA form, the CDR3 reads TGTGCCAGCAGCTTAGCGGCCAGGGGAACTGAAGCTTTCTTT.

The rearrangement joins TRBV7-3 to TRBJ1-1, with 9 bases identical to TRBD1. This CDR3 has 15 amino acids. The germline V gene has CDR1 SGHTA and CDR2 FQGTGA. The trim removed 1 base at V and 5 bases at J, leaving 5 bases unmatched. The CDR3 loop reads CASSLRGQGGTEAFF. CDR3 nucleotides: TGTGCCAGCAGCTTAAGGGGACAGGGAGGGACTGAAGCTTTCTTT.

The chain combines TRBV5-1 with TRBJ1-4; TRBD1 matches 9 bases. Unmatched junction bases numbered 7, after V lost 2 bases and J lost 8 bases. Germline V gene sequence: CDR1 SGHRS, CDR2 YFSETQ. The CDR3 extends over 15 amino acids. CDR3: CASSFSGTGKEKLFF. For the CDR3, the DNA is TGCGCCAGCAGCTTCTCCGGGACAGGGAAAGAAAAACTGTTTTTT.

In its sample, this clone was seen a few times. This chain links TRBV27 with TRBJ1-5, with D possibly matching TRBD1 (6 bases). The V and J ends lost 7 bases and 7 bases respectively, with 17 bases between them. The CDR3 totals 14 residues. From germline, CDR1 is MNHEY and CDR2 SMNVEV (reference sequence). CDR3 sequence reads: CASNQRRGGQPQHF. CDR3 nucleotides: TGTGCCAGCAACCAAAGGAGGGGGGGACAGCCCCAGCATTTT.

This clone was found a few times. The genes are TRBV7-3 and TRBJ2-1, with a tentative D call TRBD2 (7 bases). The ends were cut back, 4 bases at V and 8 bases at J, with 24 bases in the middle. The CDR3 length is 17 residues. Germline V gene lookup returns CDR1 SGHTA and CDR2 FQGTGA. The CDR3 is CASSSLPAVGGPDEQFF. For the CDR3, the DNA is TGTGCCAGCAGCTCCCTCCCCGCGGTGGGGGGGCCCGATGAGCAGTTCTTC. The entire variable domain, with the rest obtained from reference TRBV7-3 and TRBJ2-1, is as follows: GAGVSQTPSNKVTEKGKYVELRCDPISGHTALYWYRQSLGQGPEFLIYFQGTGAADDSGLPNDRFFAVRPEGSVSTLKIQRTERGDSAVYLCASSSLPAVGGPDEQFFGPGTRLTVL.

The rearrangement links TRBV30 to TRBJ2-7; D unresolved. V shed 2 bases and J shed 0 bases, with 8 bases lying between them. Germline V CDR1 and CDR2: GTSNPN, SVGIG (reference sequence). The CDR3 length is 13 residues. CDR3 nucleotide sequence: TGTGCCTGGAGTAAACAGAGCTCCTACGAGCAGTACTTC. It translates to CAWSKQSSYEQYF.

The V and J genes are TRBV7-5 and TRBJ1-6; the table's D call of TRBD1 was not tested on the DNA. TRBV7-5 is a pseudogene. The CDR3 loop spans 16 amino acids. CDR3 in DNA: TGTGCCAGAAGCCCACCGACAGGGTTCTATAATTCACCCCTCCACTTT. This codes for CARSPPTGFYNSPLHF.

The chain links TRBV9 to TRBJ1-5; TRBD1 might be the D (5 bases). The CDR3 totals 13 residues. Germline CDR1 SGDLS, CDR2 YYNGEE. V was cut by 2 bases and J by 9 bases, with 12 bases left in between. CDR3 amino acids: CASSVRGQGPQHF. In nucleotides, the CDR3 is TGTGCCAGCAGCGTTCGTGGGCAGGGGCCCCAGCATTTT. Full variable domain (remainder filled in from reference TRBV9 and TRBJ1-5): DSGVTQTPKHLITATGQRVTLRCSPRSGDLSVYWYQQSLDQGLQFLIQYYNGEERAKGNILERFSAQQFPDLHSELNLSSLELGDSALYFCASSVRGQGPQHFGDGTRLSIL.

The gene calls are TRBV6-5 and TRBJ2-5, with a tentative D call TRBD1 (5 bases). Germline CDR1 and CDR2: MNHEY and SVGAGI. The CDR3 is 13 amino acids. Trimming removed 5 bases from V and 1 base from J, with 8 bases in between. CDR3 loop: CASSPRGQETQYF. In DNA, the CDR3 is TGTGCCAGCAGTCCTAGGGGCCAAGAGACCCAGTACTTC.

The CDR3 protein is CASSGLAGGSISTDTQYF. The DNA for the CDR3 is TGTGCCAGCAGCGGACTAGCGGGGGGCAGCATTAGCACAGATACGCAGTATTTT. The rearrangement links TRBV5-4 to TRBJ2-3, with 14 nucleotides matching TRBD2. Germline lookup yields CDR1 SGHNT and CDR2 YYREEE (reference sequence). The CDR3 length is 18 residues. V shed 4 bases and J 0 bases; nucleotides not matched to a gene: 7.

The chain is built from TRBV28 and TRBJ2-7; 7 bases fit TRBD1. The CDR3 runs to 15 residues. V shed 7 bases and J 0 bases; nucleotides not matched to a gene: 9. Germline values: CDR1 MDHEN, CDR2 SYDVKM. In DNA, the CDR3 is TGTGCCAGCACCTTGACAGGGATACCCTCCTACGAGCAGTACTTC. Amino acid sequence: CASTLTGIPSYEQYF.

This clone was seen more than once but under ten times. CDR3 sequence: CASSPEGQGAETQYF. In nucleotides, the CDR3 is TGCGCCAGCAGCCCCGAGGGACAGGGAGCAGAGACCCAGTACTTC. J is TRBJ2-5 and V is TRBV5-1, with 9 positions matching TRBD1. The J segment lost 4 bases and the V segment lost 4 bases, leaving 8 bases of the junction unmatched. CDR1 is SGHRS, CDR2 YFSETQ, per germline. The CDR3 length is 15 residues.

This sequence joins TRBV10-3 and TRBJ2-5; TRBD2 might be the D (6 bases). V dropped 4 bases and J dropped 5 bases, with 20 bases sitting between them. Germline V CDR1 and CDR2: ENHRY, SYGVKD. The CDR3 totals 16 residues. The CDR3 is CAISGVKGGSPETQYF. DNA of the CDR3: TGTGCCATCAGTGGGGTCAAGGGAGGATCCCCGGAGACCCAGTACTTC.

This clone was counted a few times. The CDR3 is CASSPDRAQGEQYF. CDR3 DNA sequence: TGTGCCAGCAGCCCAGACAGGGCCCAAGGCGAGCAGTACTTC. This rearrangement joins TRBV6-5 to TRBJ2-7; TRBD1 matches 7 bases. CDR1 MNHEY and CDR2 SVGAGI come from the germline V gene. V was clipped by 6 bases and J by 6 bases; unmatched bases: 11. The CDR3 runs to 14 residues.